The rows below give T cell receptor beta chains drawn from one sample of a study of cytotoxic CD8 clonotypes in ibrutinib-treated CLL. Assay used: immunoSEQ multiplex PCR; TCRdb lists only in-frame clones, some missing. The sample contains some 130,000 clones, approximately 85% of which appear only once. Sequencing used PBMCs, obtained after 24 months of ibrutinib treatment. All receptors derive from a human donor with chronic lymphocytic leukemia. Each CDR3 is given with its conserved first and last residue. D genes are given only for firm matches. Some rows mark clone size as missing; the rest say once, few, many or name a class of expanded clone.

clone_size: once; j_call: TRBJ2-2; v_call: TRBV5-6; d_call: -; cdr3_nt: TGTGCCAGCAGCGCGGACAAGCACACCGGGGAGCTGTTTTTT; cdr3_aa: CASSADKHTGELFF
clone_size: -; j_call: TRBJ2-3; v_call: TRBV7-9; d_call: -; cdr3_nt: TGTGCCAGCAGCTTAGCAGGTTCAGATACGCAGTATTTT; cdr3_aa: CASSLAGSDTQYF
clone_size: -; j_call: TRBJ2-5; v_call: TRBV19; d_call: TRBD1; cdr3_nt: TGTGCCAGTAGTATAGCTTGGGACAGGATCAGGGAGACCCAGTACTTC; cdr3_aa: CASSIAWDRIRETQYF
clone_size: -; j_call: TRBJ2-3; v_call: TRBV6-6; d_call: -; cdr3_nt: TGTGCCAGCAGTTACGAGTGGTATACGCAGTATTTT; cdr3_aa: CASSYEWYTQYF
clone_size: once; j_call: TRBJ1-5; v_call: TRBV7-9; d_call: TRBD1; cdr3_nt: TGTGCCAGCAGCTTATGGAAACCCCGGGACAGCGTCGACAATCAGCCCCAGCATTTT; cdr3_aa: CASSLWKPRDSVDNQPQHF
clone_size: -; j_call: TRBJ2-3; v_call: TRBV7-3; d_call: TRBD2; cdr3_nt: TGTGCCAGCAGCCGGACTAGCGGCACAGATACGCAGTATTTT; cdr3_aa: CASSRTSGTDTQYF
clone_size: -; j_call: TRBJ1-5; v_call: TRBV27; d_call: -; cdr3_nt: TGTGCCAGCGGGGACAACGACGGCAATCAGCCCCAGCATTTT; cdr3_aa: CASGDNDGNQPQHF
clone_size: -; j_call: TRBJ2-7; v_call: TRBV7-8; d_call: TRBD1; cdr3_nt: TGTGCCAGCAGCTTAGCGCTGGACAGGGTCCACGAGCAGTACTTC; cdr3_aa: CASSLALDRVHEQYF
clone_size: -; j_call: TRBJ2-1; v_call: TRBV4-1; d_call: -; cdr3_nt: TGCGCCAGCAGCCAGGCCAGGGGAGGTAAGGGCTATGAGCAGTTCTTC; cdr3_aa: CASSQARGGKGYEQFF
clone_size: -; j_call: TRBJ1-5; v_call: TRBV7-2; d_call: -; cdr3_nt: TGTGCCAGCAGCTTGAGGCAGGGTGATCAGCCCCAGCATTTT; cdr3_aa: CASSLRQGDQPQHF
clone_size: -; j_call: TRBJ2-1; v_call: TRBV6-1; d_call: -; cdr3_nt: TGTGCCAGCACTGAACAGGGTTCAGCGCAGTTCTTC; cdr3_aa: CASTEQGSAQFF